This TCR beta chain came from a study of blood T cell repertoires in COVID-19. Whole-study context: Samples came from the United States, Italy and Spain, spanning acute and convalescent COVID-19. The cDNA or gDNA used as material had been derived from T cells, B-cell-depleted T cells, or PBMCs.

Per the authors' pipeline: Reference gene primer amplification gave nucleated cell count estimates. Sequencing was performed with immunoSEQ multiplex PCR; in TCRdb, only in-frame clones are kept and a portion is missing. Clone size and V and J calls were adopted from that table, with D and trimming inferred from the DNA. Of about 65,000 clones detected, around four fifths appear once; the ten largest clones hold just over 40%. With V trimmed by 2 bases and J by 5 bases, 12 bases remained unmatched. The CDR3 runs to 17 residues. Germline values: CDR1 SGHNT, CDR2 YYREEE (reference sequence). The receptor was isolated from a human donor in a cohort sampled during active COVID-19. V usage is TRBV5-4 and J usage is TRBJ2-2; the match to TRBD1 covers 7 bases. Sequenced: peripheral blood. CDR3 coding DNA: TGTGCCAGCAGCTTCGGGTTGGGAAGGGGGCGGACCGGGGAGCTGTTTTTT. Its translation is CASSFGLGRGRTGELFF.